The rows below give T cell receptor beta chains drawn from one sample of a study of blood T cell repertoires in COVID-19. The data were produced by immunoSEQ multiplex PCR, yet TCRdb's version contains in-frame clones alone and is incomplete. The table shows 44,000 or so clones, with approximately 87% occurring only once. Sequenced: peripheral blood. The receptors here all came from a human donor in a cohort sampled during active COVID-19. CDR3s include the opening cysteine and the closing phenylalanine or tryptophan. Fields, in order: D gene, clone size, V gene, J gene, CDR3 DNA, CDR3 protein. D genes are given only for firm matches. Clone size is not always given. Where it is, it says once, few, many or a class for expanded clones.

>.|once|TRBV19|TRBJ2-6
TGTGCCAGCGGTGAACAGGCAGCTGGGGCCAACGTCCTGACTTTC
CASGEQAAGANVLTF
>TRBD1|.|TRBV19|TRBJ1-2
TGTGCCACGAATGACAGGGGACAGGGAAGGAGCGGCTACACCTTC
CATNDRGQGRSGYTF
>.|.|TRBV7-9|TRBJ2-1
TGTGCCAGCAGCGGGTGGGGGGAGGTCAACGATGAGCAGTTCTTC
CASSGWGEVNDEQFF
>.|.|TRBV14|TRBJ2-7
TGTGCCAGCAGCCAAGGATGGCCCGTCTACGAGCAGTACTTC
CASSQGWPVYEQYF
>.|.|TRBV6-2/TRBV6-3|TRBJ1-1
TGTGCCAGCAGTTTGGGACTTAAGTTAGAAGCTTTCTTT
CASSLGLKLEAFF
>.|.|TRBV28|TRBJ2-7
TGTGCCAGCAGTTTAGGCCTCTACGAGCAGTACTTC
CASSLGLYEQYF
>TRBD1|.|TRBV27|TRBJ2-1
TGTGCCAGCAGTTTGCTTCCGGGACAGGGGGCGCGCAATGAGCAGTTCTTC
CASSLLPGQGARNEQFF
>.|.|TRBV5-1|TRBJ2-7
TGCGCCAGCAGCTTCGTGGAGGGGAAAGACTACGAGCAGTACTTC
CASSFVEGKDYEQYF
>.|.|TRBV19|TRBJ2-5
TGTGCCAGTACCATGACCGGATTTGGAGGAGAGACCCAGTACTTC
CASTMTGFGGETQYF
>TRBD1|.|TRBV7-2|TRBJ1-4
TGTGCCAGCAGCTTAGGGCAGGGGGAGGTCGCTGAAAAACTGTTTTTT
CASSLGQGEVAEKLFF
>.|.|TRBV19|TRBJ2-1
TGTGCCAGTAGTAACCCCTCGAGGAGAGGTAATGAGCAGTTCTTC
CASSNPSRRGNEQFF
>TRBD1|.|TRBV10-1|TRBJ1-1
TGCGCCAGCAGTGCCCCGGGACAGGGACCGGCTGAAGCTTTCTTT
CASSAPGQGPAEAFF
>.|few|TRBV10-1|TRBJ1-1
TGCGCCAGCAGTGGACAGGAAAACACTGAAGCTTTCTTT
CASSGQENTEAFF
>TRBD1|.|TRBV7-2|TRBJ1-2
TGTGCCAGCAGCTCTAGACAGGGCCACTATGGCTACACCTTC
CASSSRQGHYGYTF
>TRBD1|.|TRBV6-5|TRBJ2-3
TGTGCCAGCAGGACAGGGGGCAGGAACACAGATACGCAGTATTTT
CASRTGGRNTDTQYF
>.|.|TRBV7-8|TRBJ2-5
TGTGCCAGCAGCCCGGGGGTCCATTACCAAGAGACCCAGTACTTC
CASSPGVHYQETQYF
>TRBD1|.|TRBV5-1|TRBJ2-7
TGCGCCAGCAGCTGGTCCGGGACAGGGACCAACGAGCAGTACTTC
CASSWSGTGTNEQYF
>TRBD2|once|TRBV7-2|TRBJ2-1
TGTGCCAGCAGCTTTAGCGGGGGGTCCAATGAGCAGTTCTTC
CASSFSGGSNEQFF
>.|.|TRBV15|TRBJ2-1
TGTGCCACCAGCAGTCGGGGGGCACTCTACAATGAGCAGTTCTTC
CATSSRGALYNEQFF
>TRBD2|.|TRBV19|TRBJ2-5
TGTGCCAGTAAGACTAGCGGGGGGGCCATCCAAGAGACCCAGTACTTC
CASKTSGGAIQETQYF
>.|.|TRBV7-2|TRBJ1-4
TGTGCCAGCAGCTTAGTCCACAGGGCTGGAGAAAAACTGTTTTTT
CASSLVHRAGEKLFF
>.|.|TRBV18|TRBJ2-5
TGTGCCAGCTCACCACCCGGGGTTCAAGAGACCCAGTACTTC
CASSPPGVQETQYF
>.|.|TRBV21-1|TRBJ2-3
TGTGCCAGCAGAATGGGACAAAGACCCACAGATACGCAGTATTTT
CASRMGQRPTDTQYF
>TRBD2|.|TRBV5-1|TRBJ2-4
TGCGCCTCCTCGGACGGGGGGGCCAAAAACATTCAGTACTTC
CASSDGGAKNIQYF
>.|.|TRBV6-2/TRBV6-3|TRBJ2-5
TGTGCCAGCAGTTACTCGAGCCAGACGCGGGAGACCCAGTACTTC
CASSYSSQTRETQYF
>TRBD1|once|TRBV4-2|TRBJ1-4
TGTGCCAGCAGCCAGCTAGGGACAGCTAATGAAAAACTGTTTTTT
CASSQLGTANEKLFF
>TRBD1|.|TRBV18|TRBJ1-6
TGTGCCAGCTCACCCGAGACAGGGGGACGTTCACCCCTCCACTTT
CASSPETGGRSPLHF
>TRBD1|few|TRBV5-6|TRBJ1-3
TGTGCCAGCAGCGACACAGGGGTTGCTGGAAACACCATATATTTT
CASSDTGVAGNTIYF
>.|.|TRBV19|TRBJ2-2
TGTGCCAGTAGTATTTTGGGGGCCGCGAACACCGGGGAGCTGTTTTTT
CASSILGAANTGELFF
>.|.|TRBV14|TRBJ2-2
TGTGCCAGCAGCCAAGAAGTCCTAAGCGGGGAGCTGTTTTTT
CASSQEVLSGELFF
>.|.|TRBV5-6|TRBJ2-1
TGTGCCAGCTCCCGGGGAAAGGGCTACAATGAGCAGTTCTTC
CASSRGKGYNEQFF
>.|.|TRBV4-2|TRBJ2-5
TGTGCCAGCAGCCAATCGGGGAATCACGGAGAGACCCAGTACTTC
CASSQSGNHGETQYF
>.|once|TRBV18|TRBJ1-1
TGTGCCAGCTCACCAACCGCGGGGGGCGGGGACACTGAAGCTTTCTTT
CASSPTAGGGDTEAFF
>TRBD1|.|TRBV7-9|TRBJ1-2
TGTGCCAGCAGCGCGCCCGGGACAGGGCGAAGTGGCTACACCTTC
CASSAPGTGRSGYTF
>.|once|TRBV5-1|TRBJ2-7
TGCGCCAGCAAAAGAGAACGGGGTTACGAGCAGTACTTC
CASKRERGYEQYF
>TRBD1|once|TRBV3-1/TRBV3-2|TRBJ1-2
TGTGCCAGCAGCCAAGAACATTGGACAGGGGCTAACTATGGCTACACCTTC
CASSQEHWTGANYGYTF
>TRBD1|once|TRBV7-9|TRBJ1-4
TGTGCCAGCAGCACACTGACAGGGGGCGCACGGGAAAAACTGTTTTTT
CASSTLTGGAREKLFF
>.|.|TRBV12-3/TRBV12-4|TRBJ1-2
TGTGCCAGCAGTTTAAGACACTTCTATGGCTACACCTTC
CASSLRHFYGYTF